Presented here are 28 T cell receptor beta chains from one specimen sequenced in a study of blood T cell repertoires in COVID-19. Here immunoSEQ multiplex PCR was the method, and the copy in TCRdb shows in-frame clones only, minus some. The data hold approximately 230,000 clones, with 70% to 85% observed a single time. The sequenced sample consisted of PBMCs or T cells enriched from blood (not recorded which). These receptors came from a man aged 35 to 55 who had recovered from COVID-19.

The chain uses TRBV6-5 and TRBJ2-2; D unclear. CDR1 MNHEY and CDR2 SVGAGI come from the germline V gene. The CDR3 runs to 12 residues. V gave up 1 base and J gave up 6 bases, with 3 bases separating them. The CDR3 sequence: CASSYLSGELFF. The CDR3, as DNA: TGTGCCAGCAGTTACTTATCCGGGGAGCTGTTTTTT.

This clone has only one observation. The CDR3 is CASSSFHLQGYSNQPQHF. In DNA form, the CDR3 reads TGTGCCAGCAGCTCCTTCCACTTACAGGGATATAGCAATCAGCCCCAGCATTTT. The chain has TRBV21-1 and TRBJ1-5; the table assigns TRBD1, which was not confirmed against the DNA. TRBV21-1 is tagged as a pseudogene. The CDR3 covers 18 residues.

This rearrangement joins TRBV4-1 to TRBJ1-6, with TRBD1 identical over 9 bases. Germline assignment: CDR1 MGHRA and CDR2 YSYEKL. The CDR3 consists of 16 residues. After removal of 3 bases from V and 8 bases from J, the junction contained 8 bases not matched to a gene. The CDR3 nucleotides read TGCGCCAGCAGCCACCCGGGACAGGGTCTTGATTCACCCCTCCACTTT. This sequence encodes CASSHPGQGLDSPLHF.

The V call is TRBV5-1, the J call TRBJ1-6; D remains ambiguous. This CDR3 has 17 residues. The V and J ends lost 4 bases and 0 bases respectively, with 14 bases between them. The germline V gene has CDR1 SGHRS and CDR2 YFSETQ. The CDR3 DNA follows: TGCGCCAGCAGCCCAAAAGGAGGGAGCTCCTATAATTCACCCCTCCACTTT. Translation: CASSPKGGSSYNSPLHF.

J is TRBJ1-3 and V is TRBV7-2; 7 bases line up with TRBD1. Trimming removed 4 bases from V and 8 bases from J; junction bases left unmatched: 5. Germline V lookup: CDR1 SGHTA, CDR2 FQGNSA. The CDR3 covers 13 residues. CDR3 DNA sequence: TGTGCCAGCAGCTACCGAGGGGGCGACACCATATATTTT. Residues: CASSYRGGDTIYF. Complete variable domain (other parts from reference TRBV7-2 and TRBJ1-3): GAGVSQSPSNKVTEKGKDVELRCDPISGHTALYWYRQSLGQGLEFLIYFQGNSAPDKSGLPSDRFSAERTGGSVSTLTIQRTQQEDSAVYLCASSYRGGDTIYFGEGSWLTVV.

The rearrangement uses TRBV27 and TRBJ1-5, with no clear D. Germline values: CDR1 MNHEY, CDR2 SMNVEV (reference sequence). This CDR3 comprises 15 residues. Trimming cost V 3 bases and J 9 bases, with 18 bases left between them. The CDR3: CASSFMGSASGPQHF. CDR3 DNA: TGTGCCAGCAGTTTTATGGGCTCCGCAAGTGGGCCCCAGCATTTT.

This clone was seen only a few times. The chain links TRBV11-2 to TRBJ2-7; the D gene is possibly TRBD1 (5 bases). Trimming took off 7 bases at V and 4 bases at J, with 14 bases between the two ends. Germline assignment: CDR1 SGHAT and CDR2 FQNNGV. CDR3 size: 13 residues. CDR3 in DNA: TGTGCCAGCAACCAACAGAAGGGGTACGAGCAGTACTTC. It yields the protein CASNQQKGYEQYF.

The chain links TRBV19 to TRBJ1-1; D is ambiguous. The CDR3 contains 14 residues. Per germline, CDR1 LNHDA and CDR2 SQIVND (reference sequence). V lost 1 base to trimming and J lost 1 base, with 7 bases between them. CDR3 region: CASSIGRPNTEAFF. As DNA, the CDR3 is TGTGCCAGTAGTATAGGGCGGCCGAACACTGAAGCTTTCTTT.

The CDR3 spells CSVEEGGKDTQYF. DNA for the CDR3: TGCAGCGTTGAAGAAGGGGGAAAAGATACGCAGTATTTT. The V gene is TRBV29-1, the J gene TRBJ2-3; perhaps TRBD1 as D (6 bases). Trimming stripped 0 bases from V and 5 bases from J, with 9 bases between. The germline V gene encodes CDR1 SQVTM and CDR2 ANQGSEA. The CDR3 covers 13 residues.

The V call is TRBV6-4, the J call TRBJ2-1, with TRBD2 matching 8 bases. V shed 4 bases and J 2 bases; nucleotides not matched to a gene: 4. CDR1 and CDR2 from the germline V gene are MRHNA and SNTAGT. The CDR3 runs to 15 residues. CDR3 loop: CASSAAGGTYNEQFF. Here the CDR3 DNA reads TGTGCCAGCAGTGCCGCGGGGGGCACCTACAATGAGCAGTTCTTC.

The chain employs TRBV19 and TRBJ1-1; D perhaps matches TRBD1 (6 bases). The germline V and J ends were trimmed by 8 bases and 5 bases, with 18 bases remaining between them. The CDR3 is made up of 14 amino acids. Per the germline V gene, CDR1 is LNHDA and CDR2 is SQIVND (reference sequence). CDR3 nucleotides: TGTGCCAGTGGAGGGGGGGCGCGTGGGACTGAAGCTTTCTTT. Encoded protein: CASGGGARGTEAFF.

The V gene is TRBV20-1, the J gene TRBJ1-3; 8 bases align to TRBD1. V gave up 3 bases and J gave up 0 bases; unmatched junction bases: 1. Germline V gene data show CDR1 as DFQATT and CDR2 as SNEGSKA (reference sequence). The length of the CDR3 is 14 residues. CDR3 amino acids: CSASDRGSGNTIYF. CDR3 nucleotide sequence: TGCAGTGCTAGTGACAGGGGCTCTGGAAACACCATATATTTT.

This sequence joins TRBV9 and TRBJ2-7; D is perhaps TRBD2 (6 bases). Trimming removed 4 bases at V and 1 base at J, with 15 bases between. The CDR3 contains 15 residues. Germline V gene lookup returns CDR1 SGDLS and CDR2 YYNGEE. The CDR3: CASSPGGTPSYEQYF. In DNA form, the CDR3 reads TGTGCCAGCAGCCCTGGGGGGACCCCGTCCTACGAGCAGTACTTC.

The chain joins TRBV28 to TRBJ1-1; D perhaps matches TRBD1 (5 bases). V lost 3 bases to trimming and J lost 4 bases, with 9 bases between them. This CDR3 region has 13 residues. Germline CDR1 is MDHEN and CDR2 is SYDVKM. DNA for the CDR3: TGTGCCAGCAGTTTGGGGCATTCCACTGAAGCTTTCTTT. Protein product: CASSLGHSTEAFF.

This chain uses TRBV28 with TRBJ1-5, with TRBD1 matching 11 bases. V was clipped by 5 bases and J by 0 bases; unmatched bases: 6. Looked up from germline, CDR1 is MDHEN and CDR2 is SYDVKM. The CDR3 has 17 residues. CDR3 nucleotides: TGTGCCAGCAGTCCCTGGGACAGGGGGACTAGCAATCAGCCCCAGCATTTT. It is translated as CASSPWDRGTSNQPQHF.

The CDR3 here is CASSQHRADTQYF. DNA of the CDR3: TGTGCCAGCAGCCAACACAGGGCAGATACGCAGTATTTT. The V and J genes are TRBV3-1 (or the pseudogene TRBV3-2) and TRBJ2-3, with a weak D call TRBD1 (6 bases). The germline V and J ends were trimmed by 2 bases and 4 bases, with 7 bases remaining between them. This CDR3 region has 13 residues. Germline assignment: CDR1 LGHDT and CDR2 YNNKEL (reference sequence).

This sequence joins TRBV7-9 and TRBJ2-3, with TRBD1 identical over 8 bases. The germline V gene has CDR1 SEHNR and CDR2 FQNEAQ (reference sequence). The CDR3 contains 14 residues. With V trimmed by 3 bases and J by 6 bases, 5 bases remained unmatched. CDR3 residues: CASSFSQGADTQYF. CDR3 coding DNA: TGTGCCAGCAGCTTTTCCCAGGGGGCGGATACGCAGTATTTT.

V is TRBV2 and J is TRBJ1-5; D not resolved. V dropped 6 bases and J dropped 4 bases, with 10 bases sitting between them. The CDR3 has 13 residues. Germline V lookup: CDR1 SNHLY, CDR2 FYNNEI. The chain's CDR3 is CASRWSENQPQHF. CDR3 in DNA: TGTGCCAGCAGGTGGAGTGAGAATCAGCCCCAGCATTTT.

This clone was seen many times. The CDR3 sequence: CASSLLWGGGGEQYF. For the CDR3, the DNA is TGTGCCAGCAGCCTATTGTGGGGAGGTGGTGGCGAGCAGTACTTC. This chain links TRBV5-6 with TRBJ2-7; D may be TRBD2 (6 bases). The V end lost 4 bases, the J end lost 6 bases, and 20 bases lay between the germline ends. CDR1 is SGHDT, CDR2 YYEEEE, per germline. The CDR3 is 15 amino acids.

The CDR3 loop reads CASSPDRNSPLHF. The CDR3 region has the DNA TGTGCCAGCAGCCCGGACAGAAATTCACCCCTCCACTTT. The V and J genes are TRBV5-6 and TRBJ1-6; perhaps TRBD1 as D (6 bases). V lost 4 bases to trimming and J lost 7 bases, with 9 bases between them. Per the germline V gene, CDR1 is SGHDT and CDR2 is YYEEEE. The CDR3 length is 13 residues.

The genes are TRBV4-3 and TRBJ1-2; 7 nucleotides line up with TRBD1. V shed 4 bases and J 0 bases; nucleotides not matched to a gene: 11. Germline V CDR1 and CDR2: LGHNA, YSLEER. The CDR3 loop spans 17 amino acids. CDR3 protein: CASSPRWVGGSNYGYTF. CDR3 nucleotide sequence: TGCGCCAGCAGCCCCCGATGGGTAGGGGGCTCTAACTATGGCTACACCTTC.

The chain joins TRBV28 to TRBJ2-7; 10 bases align to TRBD2. The CDR3 consists of 15 residues. V was pared by 6 bases and J by 3 bases, with 8 bases of the junction left unmatched. The germline gives CDR1 MDHEN, CDR2 SYDVKM. Here the CDR3 reads CASSPSGRAVYEQYF. The DNA of the CDR3 is TGTGCCAGCAGCCCCAGCGGGAGGGCCGTCTACGAGCAGTACTTC. The complete variable domain, with remaining parts taken from reference TRBV28 and TRBJ2-7, reads DVKVTQSSRYLVKRTGEKVFLECVQDMDHENMFWYRQDPGLGLRLIYFSYDVKMKEKGDIPEGYSVSREKKERFSLILESASTNQTSMYLCASSPSGRAVYEQYFGPGTRLTVT.

This clone was seen once. The rearrangement joins TRBV24-1 to TRBJ2-1; 8 bases agree with TRBD1. The CDR3 has 16 amino acids. Trimming removed 5 bases from V and 8 bases from J; junction bases left unmatched: 13. The V gene's germline CDR1 is KGHDR and CDR2 SFDVKD. The CDR3 region is CATSGADRGPIDEQFF. For the CDR3, the DNA is TGTGCCACCAGTGGGGCTGACAGGGGTCCAATTGATGAGCAGTTCTTC.

This clone appeared a single time. The V and J genes are TRBV28 and TRBJ1-6, with 9 bases lining up with TRBD1. CDR1 is MDHEN and CDR2 is SYDVKM in the germline V gene. V trimming: 6 bases; J trimming: 13 bases; junction bases outside the gene matches: 4. The CDR3 loop spans 12 amino acids. DNA of the CDR3: TGTGCCAGCAGGATTGGGACAGGGCCCCTCCACTTT. Amino acids: CASRIGTGPLHF.

V and J are TRBV7-2 and TRBJ2-3; 10 bases match TRBD2. J gave up 3 bases and V 0 bases, and 6 bases lay outside the gene matches. The CDR3 has 17 residues. In germline, CDR1 is SGHTA, CDR2 FQGNSA. CDR3 nucleotides: TGTGCCAGCAGCTTAGCTGCGAGCGGGGGGGGTACAGATACGCAGTATTTT. The encoded protein is CASSLAASGGGTDTQYF.

The chain links TRBV7-2 to TRBJ2-4, with D perhaps TRBD2 (7 bases). The V gene's germline CDR1 is SGHTA and CDR2 FQGNSA. This CDR3 has 15 residues. V lost 7 bases and J lost 2, with 15 bases in between. CDR3 nucleotides: TGTGCCAGCAATAACCGGGGGGCAACCAAAAACATTCAGTACTTC. This codes for CASNNRGATKNIQYF.

The gene calls are TRBV11-2 and TRBJ2-7; 14 bases are shared with TRBD2. CDR1 is SGHAT and CDR2 is FQNNGV in the germline V gene. J lost 6 bases, V lost 1 base, and 5 bases had no gene match. The CDR3 sequence is 16 residues long. CDR3 protein: CASSLVLTSGRAEQYF. CDR3 in DNA: TGTGCCAGCAGCTTAGTACTGACTAGCGGGAGGGCCGAGCAGTACTTC.

The chain joins TRBV28 to TRBJ1-2; maybe TRBD1 (5 bases). V dropped 5 bases and J dropped 7 bases, with 11 bases sitting between them. The CDR3 has 12 amino acids. The germline V gene encodes CDR1 MDHEN and CDR2 SYDVKM. The CDR3 region has the DNA TGTGCCAGCAGTCTACAGGTTCCTGGCTACACCTTC. This codes for CASSLQVPGYTF.